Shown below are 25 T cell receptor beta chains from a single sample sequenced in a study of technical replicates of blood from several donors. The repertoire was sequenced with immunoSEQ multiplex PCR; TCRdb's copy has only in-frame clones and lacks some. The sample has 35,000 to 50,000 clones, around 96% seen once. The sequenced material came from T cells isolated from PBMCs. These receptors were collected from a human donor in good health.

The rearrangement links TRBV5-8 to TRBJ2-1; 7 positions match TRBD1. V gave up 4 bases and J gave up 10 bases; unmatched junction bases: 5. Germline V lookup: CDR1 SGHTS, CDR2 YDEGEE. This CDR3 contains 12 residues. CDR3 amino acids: CASSVTGIEQFF. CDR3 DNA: TGTGCCAGCAGCGTGACAGGGATAGAGCAGTTCTTC.

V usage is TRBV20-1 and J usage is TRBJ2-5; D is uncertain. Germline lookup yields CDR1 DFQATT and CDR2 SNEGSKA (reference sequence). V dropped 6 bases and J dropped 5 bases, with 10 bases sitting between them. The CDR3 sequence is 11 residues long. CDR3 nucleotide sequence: TGCAGTGCCAACCCGAGGGAGACCCAGTACTTC. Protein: CSANPRETQYF.

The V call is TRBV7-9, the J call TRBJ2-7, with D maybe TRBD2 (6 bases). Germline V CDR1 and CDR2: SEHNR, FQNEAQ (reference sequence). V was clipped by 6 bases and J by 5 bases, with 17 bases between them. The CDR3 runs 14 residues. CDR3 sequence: CASRSGTSANEQYF. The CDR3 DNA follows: TGTGCCAGCAGATCCGGGACTTCCGCCAACGAGCAGTACTTC.

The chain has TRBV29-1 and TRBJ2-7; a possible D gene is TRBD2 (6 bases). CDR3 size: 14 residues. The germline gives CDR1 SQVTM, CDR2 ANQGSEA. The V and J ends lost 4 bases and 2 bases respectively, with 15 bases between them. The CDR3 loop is CSVVFSGSPYEQYF. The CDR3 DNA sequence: TGCAGCGTTGTTTTTAGCGGTTCACCCTACGAGCAGTACTTC.

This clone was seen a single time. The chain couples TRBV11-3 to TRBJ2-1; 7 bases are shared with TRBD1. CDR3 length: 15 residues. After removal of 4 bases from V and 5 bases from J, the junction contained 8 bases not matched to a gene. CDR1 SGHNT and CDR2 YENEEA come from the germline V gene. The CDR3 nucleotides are TGTGCCAGCAGCTCCGGCGGACAGGTTAACAATGAGCAGTTCTTC. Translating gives CASSSGGQVNNEQFF.

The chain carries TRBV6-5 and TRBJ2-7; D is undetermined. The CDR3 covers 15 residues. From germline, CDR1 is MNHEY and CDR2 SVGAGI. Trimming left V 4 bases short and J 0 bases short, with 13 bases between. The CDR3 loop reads CASSSLGRHSYEQYF. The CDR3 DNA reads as TGTGCCAGCAGTTCCCTGGGCAGACACTCCTACGAGCAGTACTTC.

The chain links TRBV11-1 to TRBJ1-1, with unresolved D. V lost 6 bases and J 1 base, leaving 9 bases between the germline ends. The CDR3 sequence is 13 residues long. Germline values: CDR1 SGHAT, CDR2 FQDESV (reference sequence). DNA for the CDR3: TGTGCCAGCAGGCCAGAGGGGAACACTGAAGCTTTCTTT. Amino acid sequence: CASRPEGNTEAFF.

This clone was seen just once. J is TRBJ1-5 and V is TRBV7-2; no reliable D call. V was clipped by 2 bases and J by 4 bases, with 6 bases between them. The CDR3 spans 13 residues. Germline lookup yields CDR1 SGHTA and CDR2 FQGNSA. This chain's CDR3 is CASSLNANQPQHF. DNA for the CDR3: TGTGCCAGCAGCTTAAACGCGAATCAGCCCCAGCATTTT.

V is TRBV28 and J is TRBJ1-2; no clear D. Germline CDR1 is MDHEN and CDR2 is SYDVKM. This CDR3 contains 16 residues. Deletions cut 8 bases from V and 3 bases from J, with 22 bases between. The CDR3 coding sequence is TGTGCCAGCCGCGGGCGGCAGGCAGTCAATGACTATGGCTACACCTTC. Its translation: CASRGRQAVNDYGYTF.

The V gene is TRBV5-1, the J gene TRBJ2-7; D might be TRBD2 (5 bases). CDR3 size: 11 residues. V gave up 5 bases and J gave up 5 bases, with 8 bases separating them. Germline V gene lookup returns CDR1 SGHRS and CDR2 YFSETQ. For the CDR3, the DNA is TGCGCCAGCAGACTCGGGGACGAGCAGTACTTC. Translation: CASRLGDEQYF.

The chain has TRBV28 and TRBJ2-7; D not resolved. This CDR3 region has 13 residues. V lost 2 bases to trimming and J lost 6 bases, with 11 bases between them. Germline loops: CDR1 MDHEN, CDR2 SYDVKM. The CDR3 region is CASSLPPLSEQYF. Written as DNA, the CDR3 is TGTGCCAGCAGTTTACCCCCCCTGTCCGAGCAGTACTTC.

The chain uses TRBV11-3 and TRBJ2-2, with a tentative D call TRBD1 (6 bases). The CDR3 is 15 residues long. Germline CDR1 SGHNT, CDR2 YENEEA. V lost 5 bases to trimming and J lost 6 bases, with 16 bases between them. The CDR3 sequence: CASSPSHREPGELFF. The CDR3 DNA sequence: TGTGCCAGCAGCCCTTCCCACAGGGAACCCGGGGAGCTGTTTTTT.

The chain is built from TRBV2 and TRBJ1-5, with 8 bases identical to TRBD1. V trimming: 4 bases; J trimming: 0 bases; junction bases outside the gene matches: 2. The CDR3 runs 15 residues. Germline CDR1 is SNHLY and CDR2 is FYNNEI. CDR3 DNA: TGTGCCAGCAGTGTCGGACAGGGTAGCAATCAGCCCCAGCATTTT. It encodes CASSVGQGSNQPQHF.

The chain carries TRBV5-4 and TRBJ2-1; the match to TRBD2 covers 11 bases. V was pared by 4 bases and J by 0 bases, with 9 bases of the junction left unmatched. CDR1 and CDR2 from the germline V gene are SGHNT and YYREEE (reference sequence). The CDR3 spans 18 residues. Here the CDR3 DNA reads TGTGCCAGCAGCCTCAAGACTAGCGGGACGAGCTCCTACAATGAGCAGTTCTTC. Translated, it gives CASSLKTSGTSSYNEQFF.

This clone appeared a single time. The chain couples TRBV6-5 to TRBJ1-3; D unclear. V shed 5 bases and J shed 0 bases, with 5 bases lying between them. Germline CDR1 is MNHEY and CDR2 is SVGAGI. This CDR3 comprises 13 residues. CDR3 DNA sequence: TGTGCCAGCAGTCTAGACTCTGGAAACACCATATATTTT. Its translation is CASSLDSGNTIYF.

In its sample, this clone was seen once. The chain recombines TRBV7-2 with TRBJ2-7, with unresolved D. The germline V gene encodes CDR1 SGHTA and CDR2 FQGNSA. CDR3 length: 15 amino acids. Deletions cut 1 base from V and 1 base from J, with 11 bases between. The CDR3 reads CASSLEASRSYEQYF. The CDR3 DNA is TGTGCCAGCAGCTTAGAAGCCTCCCGATCCTACGAGCAGTACTTC.

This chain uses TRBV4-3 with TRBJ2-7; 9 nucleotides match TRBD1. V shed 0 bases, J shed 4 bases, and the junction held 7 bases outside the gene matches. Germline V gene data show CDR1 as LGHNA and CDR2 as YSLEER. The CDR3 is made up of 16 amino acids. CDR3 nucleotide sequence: TGCGCCAGCAGCCAAGATATAAGGGGGACAGGGTACGAGCAGTACTTC. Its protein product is CASSQDIRGTGYEQYF.

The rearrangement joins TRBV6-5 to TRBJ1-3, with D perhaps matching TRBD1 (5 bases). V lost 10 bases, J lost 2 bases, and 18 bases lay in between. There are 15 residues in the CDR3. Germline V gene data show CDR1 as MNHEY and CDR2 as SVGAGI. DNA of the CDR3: TGTGCCACCAGCAGTGGGGGACTGACTGGAAACACCATATATTTT. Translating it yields CATSSGGLTGNTIYF.

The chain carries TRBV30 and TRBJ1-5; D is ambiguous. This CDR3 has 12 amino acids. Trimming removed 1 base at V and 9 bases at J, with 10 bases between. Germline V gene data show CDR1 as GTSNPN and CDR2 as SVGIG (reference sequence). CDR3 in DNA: TGTGCCTGGAGTGATCAGACGGGGCCCCAGCATTTT. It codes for CAWSDQTGPQHF.

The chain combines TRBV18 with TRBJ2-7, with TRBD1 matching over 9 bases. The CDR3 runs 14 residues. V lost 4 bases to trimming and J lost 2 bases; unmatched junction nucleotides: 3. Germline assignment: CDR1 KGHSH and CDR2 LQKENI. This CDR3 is CASSLGTGTYEQYF. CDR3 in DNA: TGTGCCAGCTCACTAGGGACAGGGACCTACGAGCAGTACTTC.

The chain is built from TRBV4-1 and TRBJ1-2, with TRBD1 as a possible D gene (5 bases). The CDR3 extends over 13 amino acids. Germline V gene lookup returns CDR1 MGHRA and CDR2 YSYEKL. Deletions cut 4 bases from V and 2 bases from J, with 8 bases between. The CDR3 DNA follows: TGCGCCAGCAGCCCACAGGAGAACTATGGCTACACCTTC. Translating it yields CASSPQENYGYTF.

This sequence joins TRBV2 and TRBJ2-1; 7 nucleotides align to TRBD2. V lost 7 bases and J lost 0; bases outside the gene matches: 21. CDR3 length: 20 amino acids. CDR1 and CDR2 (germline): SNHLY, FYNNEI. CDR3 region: CASTLDWASGYFSSYNEQFF. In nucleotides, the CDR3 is TGTGCCAGCACCCTAGATTGGGCTAGCGGCTACTTCAGCTCCTACAATGAGCAGTTCTTC.

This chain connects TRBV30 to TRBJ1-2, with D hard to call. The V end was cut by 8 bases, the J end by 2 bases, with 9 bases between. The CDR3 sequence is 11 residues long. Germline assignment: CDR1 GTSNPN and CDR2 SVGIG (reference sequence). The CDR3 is CARGQNYGYTF. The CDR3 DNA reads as TGTGCCCGTGGGCAGAACTATGGCTACACCTTC.

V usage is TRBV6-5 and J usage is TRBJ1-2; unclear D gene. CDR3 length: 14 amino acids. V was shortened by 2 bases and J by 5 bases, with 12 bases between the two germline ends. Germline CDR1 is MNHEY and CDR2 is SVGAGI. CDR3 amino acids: CASSYGQQTYGYTF. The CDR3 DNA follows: TGTGCCAGCAGTTACGGGCAGCAGACGTATGGCTACACCTTC.

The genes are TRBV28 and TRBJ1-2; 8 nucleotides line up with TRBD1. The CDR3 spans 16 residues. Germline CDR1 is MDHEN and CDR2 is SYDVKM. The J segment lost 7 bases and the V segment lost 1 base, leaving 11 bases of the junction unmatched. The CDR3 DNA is TGTGCCAGCAGTTTATCGGATTACAGGGGGGCCAGTGGCTACACCTTC. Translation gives CASSLSDYRGASGYTF.